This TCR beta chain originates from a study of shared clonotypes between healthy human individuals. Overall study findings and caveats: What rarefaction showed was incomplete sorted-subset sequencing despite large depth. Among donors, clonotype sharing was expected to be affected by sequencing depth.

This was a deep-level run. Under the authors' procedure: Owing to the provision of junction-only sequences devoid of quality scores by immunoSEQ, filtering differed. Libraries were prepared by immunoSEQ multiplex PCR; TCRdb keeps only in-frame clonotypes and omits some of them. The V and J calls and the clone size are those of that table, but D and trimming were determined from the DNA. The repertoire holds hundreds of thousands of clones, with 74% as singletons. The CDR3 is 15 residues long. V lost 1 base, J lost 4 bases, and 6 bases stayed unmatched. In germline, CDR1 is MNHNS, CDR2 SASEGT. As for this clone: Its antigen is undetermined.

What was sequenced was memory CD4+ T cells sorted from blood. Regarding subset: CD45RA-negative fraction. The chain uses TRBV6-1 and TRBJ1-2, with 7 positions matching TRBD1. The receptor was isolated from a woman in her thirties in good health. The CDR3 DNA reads TGTGCCAGCAGTGAAGAGACAGGGACCCCCTATGGCTACACCTTC. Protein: CASSEETGTPYGYTF.